A single sample gave rise to the 17 T cell receptor beta chains below, sequenced in a study of CD8+CD57+ T cells in acquired aplastic anemia. All sequencing subjects had displayed CD8+CD57+ cell expansion on flow cytometry. Genomic DNA, the template, was used for profiling of the TCR beta VDJ and CDR3. MiXCR, run by TCRdb on the reads, gives a single entry per CDR3 protein. Among fewer than 200,000 distinct CDR3 sequences, roughly two thirds were seen once, and the ten largest hold about 50%. Sequencing used sorted CD4+, CD8+, or CD8+CD57+ T cells (not recorded which) from PBMCs. Every receptor here comes from a human donor with aplastic anemia.

DNA of the CDR3: TGCGCCAGCAGCCAAGACCTCCTCTCTGGAAACACCATATATTTT. It specifies CASSQDLLSGNTIYF. The V call is TRBV4-3, the J call TRBJ1-3; D remains unclear. The CDR3 runs 15 residues. Germline CDR1 LGHNA, CDR2 YSLEER. The V end lost 0 bases, the J end lost 0 bases, and 6 bases lay between the germline ends.

This clonotype was found once. No DNA is shown, since the ends of the CDR3 on it are uncertain; the CDR3 is the one TCRdb lists. The genes are TRBV20-1 and TRBJ2-1; TRBD2 reflects the table's D call only, with no check against the DNA. CDR1 DFQATT and CDR2 SNEGSKA come from the germline V gene (reference sequence). The CDR3 comprises 14 residues, both ends counted. Here the CDR3 reads CCASSDGTSDEQFF.

This chain uses TRBV29-1 with TRBJ2-7, with 7 bases identical to TRBD1. After removal of 7 bases from V and 7 bases from J, the junction contained 10 bases not matched to a gene. Germline CDR1 and CDR2: SQVTM and ANQGSEA. CDR3 size: 12 residues. The CDR3 bases are TGCAGCGCGACCGACAGGGTGGGGGAGCAGTACTTC. Its translation is CSATDRVGEQYF.

This clonotype was found a few times. The rearrangement links TRBV10-1 to TRBJ2-7, with D perhaps matching TRBD1 (5 bases). Germline assignment: CDR1 WNHNN and CDR2 SYGVQD (reference sequence). The CDR3 is made up of 15 amino acids. With 8 bases removed from V and 3 bases from J, the gap between germline ends came to 20 bases. CDR3 sequence: CASLYGTGGIYEQYF. As DNA, the CDR3 is TGCGCCAGCCTATACGGAACAGGTGGGATCTACGAGCAGTACTTC.

V and J are TRBV19 and TRBJ1-6; tentatively, D is TRBD1 (6 bases). The CDR3 consists of 14 residues. In germline, CDR1 is LNHDA, CDR2 SQIVND (reference sequence). V was trimmed by 4 bases and J by 10 bases, leaving 14 bases between them. The CDR3 region has the DNA TGTGCCAGTAGTAGGACAGAGATGTTCTCACCCCTCCACTTT. Translation: CASSRTEMFSPLHF. The entire variable domain, with the rest obtained from reference TRBV19 and TRBJ1-6, is as follows: DGGITQSPKYLFRKEGQNVTLSCEQNLNHDAMYWYRQDPGQGLRLIYYSQIVNDFQKGDIAEGYSVSREKKESFPLTVTSAQKNPTAFYLCASSRTEMFSPLHFGNGTRLTVT.

This chain links TRBV24-1 with TRBJ2-5, with 7 bases lining up with TRBD2. CDR1 is KGHDR and CDR2 is SFDVKD in the germline V gene. The CDR3 is made up of 13 amino acids. The V segment lost 7 bases and the J segment 5 bases; nucleotides outside the gene matches: 6. The CDR3 DNA reads as TGTGCCACCAGCGCCGCGGGGGTCGAGACCCAGTACTTC. Its protein product is CATSAAGVETQYF.

Ten or more counts support this clonotype. The chain uses TRBV15 and TRBJ2-3, with D tentatively TRBD1 or TRBD2 (6 bases each). The V end was cut by 0 bases, the J end by 4 bases, with 17 bases between. CDR3 length: 17 residues. Germline loops: CDR1 LNHNV, CDR2 YYDKDF (reference sequence). DNA of the CDR3: TGTGCCACCAGCAGAGAGGTCAGGGGAACGGGGGCAGATACGCAGTATTTT. Its translation is CATSREVRGTGADTQYF.

The rearrangement joins TRBV29-1 to TRBJ2-1; TRBD1 matches 10 bases. Per the germline V gene, CDR1 is SQVTM and CDR2 is ANQGSEA. CDR3 length: 17 amino acids. J lost 0 bases, V lost 0 bases, and 5 bases had no gene match. CDR3 sequence (DNA): TGCAGCGTTGAAGAGGGTCGGACAGGGGGCTCCTACAATGAGCAGTTCTTC. The encoded protein is CSVEEGRTGGSYNEQFF.

This clonotype came up once. J is TRBJ2-7 and V is TRBV7-8; 8 bases line up with TRBD1. Germline CDR1 and CDR2: SGHVS and FQNEAQ. Unmatched junction bases numbered 3, after V lost 2 bases and J lost 0 bases. The CDR3 loop spans 15 amino acids. The CDR3 sequence is CASSLKDRVSYEQYF. The CDR3, as DNA: TGTGCCAGCAGCTTAAAGGACAGGGTCTCCTACGAGCAGTACTTC.

Only one count was recorded for this clonotype. The V and J genes are TRBV7-7 and TRBJ2-1; no clear D. The V gene lost 4 bases and the J gene lost 10 bases, with 14 bases spanning the gap. This CDR3 comprises 13 residues. In germline, CDR1 is SSHAT, CDR2 FNYEAQ (reference sequence). The CDR3 sequence: CASSSLGLGEQFF. CDR3 nucleotide sequence: TGTGCCAGCAGCTCCTTGGGGTTGGGGGAGCAGTTCTTC. Full variable domain (remainder filled in from reference TRBV7-7 and TRBJ2-1): GAGVSQSPRYKVTKRGQDVTLRCDPISSHATLYWYQQALGQGPEFLTYFNYEAQPDKSGLPSDRFSAERPEGSISTLTIQRTEQRDSAMYRCASSSLGLGEQFFGPGTRLTVL.

J is TRBJ1-2 and V is TRBV7-2; 7 nucleotides line up with TRBD1. Germline V gives CDR1 SGHTA, CDR2 FQGNSA. V trimming: 10 bases; J trimming: 0 bases; junction bases outside the gene matches: 11. The CDR3 extends over 15 amino acids. The CDR3 here is CAIARHTGANYGYTF. DNA for the CDR3: TGTGCCATCGCGAGACATACAGGGGCTAACTATGGCTACACCTTC.

This clonotype was recorded many times. The rearrangement uses TRBV7-3 and TRBJ2-1; TRBD2 matches 9 bases. The CDR3 covers 17 residues. V gave up 2 bases and J gave up 6 bases; unmatched junction bases: 11. CDR1 is SGHTA, CDR2 FQGTGA, per germline. The CDR3: CASSLGRVAGVSNEQFF. Written as DNA, the CDR3 is TGTGCCAGCAGCTTAGGCCGGGTAGCGGGAGTCTCCAATGAGCAGTTCTTC. Variable domain in full (rest from reference TRBV7-3 and TRBJ2-1): GAGVSQTPSNKVTEKGKYVELRCDPISGHTALYWYRQSLGQGPEFLIYFQGTGAADDSGLPNDRFFAVRPEGSVSTLKIQRTERGDSAVYLCASSLGRVAGVSNEQFFGPGTRLTVL.

The rearrangement uses TRBV7-2 and TRBJ1-1, with a weak D call TRBD1 (6 bases). CDR1 is SGHTA, CDR2 FQGNSA, per germline. V was shortened by 5 bases and J by 10 bases, with 17 bases between the two germline ends. There are 13 residues in the CDR3. The CDR3 reads CASSQANREGAFF. The CDR3 bases are TGTGCCAGCAGCCAGGCGAACAGGGAAGGAGCTTTCTTT.

This clonotype came up a few times. V and J are TRBV2 and TRBJ1-3, with unresolved D. V lost 8 bases to trimming and J lost 0 bases, with 17 bases between them. CDR3 length: 16 residues. In germline, CDR1 is SNHLY, CDR2 FYNNEI. The CDR3 bases are TGTGCCAGCGGTCATCCGCAGATCCGCTCTGGAAACACCATATATTTT. Amino acid sequence: CASGHPQIRSGNTIYF.

This chain uses TRBV10-3 with TRBJ2-7; 7 bases fit TRBD1. Germline V CDR1 and CDR2: ENHRY, SYGVKD. This CDR3 has 15 amino acids. The junction had 10 bases not matched to a gene; V was cut back by 6 bases and J by 2 bases. The CDR3: CAISPDRARAYEQYF. In DNA form, the CDR3 reads TGTGCCATCAGCCCTGACAGGGCAAGAGCCTACGAGCAGTACTTC.

The rearrangement uses TRBV2 and TRBJ2-1; 13 bases fit TRBD2. The CDR3 extends over 15 amino acids. The J segment lost 10 bases and the V segment lost 8 bases, leaving 11 bases of the junction unmatched. Germline values: CDR1 SNHLY, CDR2 FYNNEI. DNA of the CDR3: TGTGCCAGCGGGGAGACTAGCGGGGGGATAGGCGAGCAGTTCTTC. It codes for CASGETSGGIGEQFF.

This clonotype was seen at least ten times. V is TRBV6-4 and J is TRBJ1-1; weak D call: TRBD1 (6 bases). The CDR3 sequence is 15 residues long. Germline V gene sequence: CDR1 MRHNA, CDR2 SNTAGT. Trimming shortened V by 3 bases and J by 8 bases, and 19 bases separated the two germline ends. The CDR3 region is CASSEKGGAQAEAFF. The CDR3, as DNA: TGTGCCAGCAGTGAGAAGGGGGGGGCGCAGGCAGAAGCTTTCTTT.